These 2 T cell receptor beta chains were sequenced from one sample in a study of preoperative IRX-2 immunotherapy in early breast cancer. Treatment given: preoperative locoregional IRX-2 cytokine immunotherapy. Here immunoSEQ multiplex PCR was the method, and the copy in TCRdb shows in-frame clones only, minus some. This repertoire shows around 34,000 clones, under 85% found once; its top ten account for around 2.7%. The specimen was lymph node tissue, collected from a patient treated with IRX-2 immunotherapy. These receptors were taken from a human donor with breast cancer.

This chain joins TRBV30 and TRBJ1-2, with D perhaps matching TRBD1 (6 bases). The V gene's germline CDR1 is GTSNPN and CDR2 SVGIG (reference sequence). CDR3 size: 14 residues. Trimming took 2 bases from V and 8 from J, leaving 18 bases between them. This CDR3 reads CAWSLRGPRGGYTF. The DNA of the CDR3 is TGTGCCTGGAGTCTACGGGGTCCAAGGGGGGGCTACACCTTC.

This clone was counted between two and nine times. DNA for the CDR3: TGTGCCTGGAAGGCAGGGCAGGGCGGTGTTAATTCACCCCTCCACTTT. This encodes CAWKAGQGGVNSPLHF. The rearrangement uses TRBV30 and TRBJ1-6, with a possible D match to TRBD1 (5 bases). Deletions cut 4 bases from V and 6 bases from J, with 19 bases between. This CDR3 has 16 amino acids. Germline CDR1 and CDR2: GTSNPN and SVGIG (reference sequence).